This TCR beta chain stems from a study of cytomegalovirus exposure and HLA in healthy donors (dated by TCRdb to the late 2010s). Describing the broader study: According to an earlier analysis of a few hundred of the donors, about 179 million T cells yielded 117 million unique TCR beta sequences and 276 Gb of sequence data. About 300 gigabases of sequencing data and tens of millions of unique TCR sequences were included in an early release covering several hundred HLA-typed donors. Of the approximately 400 genotyped donors, 65% to 90% fell in the genetic ancestry cluster associated with self-reported Caucasian donors. The study was designed to test whether signatures of past pathogen exposure could be identified by cataloging public T cell receptors. Using immunosequencing, the study profiled T cell repertoires from about 650 subjects and related those repertoires to cytomegalovirus serostatus. Besides the first cohort of 666 subjects, a separate validation cohort made up of 120 different subjects was used. The study combined high-throughput TCR immunosequencing, statistical association of individual TCRs with disease status, and machine learning to predict cytomegalovirus infection status. To study patterns of TCR occurrence, a later analysis re-analyzed previously published TCR beta repertoires from around 670 donors and added high-resolution HLA genotyping. Rather than drawing on any new phenotypic data, the later analysis identified candidate immune exposures from TCR beta sequences and the way those sequences occurred across donors. In an earlier analysis of 500 to 650 of the donors, high-throughput TCR beta sequencing was used to judge whether each TCR beta V gene segment behaved as functional or pseudogenic. Donor age, sex, ethnicity and CMV serostatus were compiled alongside the repertoire data. In a later genetic analysis, genome-wide SNP genotypes for about three fifths of the 666 donors were used, and that subset was treated as a discovery cohort. Every discovery cohort repertoire had been produced on one sequencing platform. HLA typing covered class I and class II loci at four-digit resolution. Typing coverage differed by locus: A, B, C, DRB1 and DQB1 were typed in about 629-630 donors, DQA1 in about 550, DPA1 in over 600, and DPB1 in approximately 450. Because of strong linkage in the cohort, a handful of DR-DQ haplotypes were treated as single units for association and clustering. On average, 235,054 unique TCR beta nucleotide sequences were sequenced per donor among 398 genotyped donors of the cohort, with 15% to 20% of those sequences being non-productive. Study-wide findings and limitations: A total of 164 TCR beta chains were listed by the study as associated with cytomegalovirus. Most TCR sequences were observed very rarely across donors, whereas some public TCRs were present in many individuals. A further reported finding was that TCR beta sequences accurately predicted the HLA-A and HLA-B alleles for most subjects in the first cohort. V-gene and J-gene trimming of TCR beta chains was associated with a missense DCLRE1C variant in a later genetic analysis, and the association was replicated in an independent cohort. Compared with the roughly 670-donor mean, donors in an Asian-associated ancestry cluster had fewer N-insertions in productive TCRs, according to a later genetic analysis. According to a later analysis, TCR association rates differed among HLA loci, with DRB1 alleles showing the most associated TCRs and HLA-C alleles showing the fewest. When HLA alleles, especially DR and DQ, strongly co-occurred, attributing TCR associations to individual alleles was difficult. This cohort had only TCR beta chains sequenced, and the lack of alpha or paired-chain data limited which features could be detected. Immune exposure information for the cohort was limited to CMV serostatus. Roughly 17 rarely observed V segments, including chromosome 9 orphons, were excluded from the earlier analysis of approximately 500 of the donors because counts were too low. In an earlier analysis of some 640 of the donors, most TCR beta V segments were observed in productive rearrangements about 90% or about 30% of the time, broadly matching IMGT annotations. A cluster of highly shared sequence variants was judged likely to be a technical artifact of the sequencing pipeline. Several of the top co-occurrence clusters appeared to be linked to parvovirus B19, influenza, CMV and Epstein-Barr virus, according to a later analysis. Roughly uniform sequencing depth across donors was assumed in presence/absence analyses, although this assumption may not hold. Most CMV-associated TCR beta chains appeared to be HLA-restricted in a later analysis, and the HLA associations seemed to be driven largely by CMV exposure. Linkage disequilibrium might explain the correlated functional status among segregating V segments, but an unknown experimental factor could not be ruled out. Because some donors lacked HLA typing at each locus, the association tests relied only on the typed subset. It was suggested by the authors that the approach could potentially be generalized to other disease states and immunological phenotypes. The classifier was reported to diagnose cytomegalovirus status with high specificity and sensitivity in both the original cohort and the validation cohort. In a later analysis, HLA-associated TCR beta chains were found to be more clonally expanded and to have lower generation probabilities than equally common non-associated chains. In vitro tests confirmed that a few of the cytomegalovirus-associated TCR beta chains recognize cytomegalovirus antigens. At a false discovery rate of 0.05, a later analysis linked under 20,000 TCR beta sequences to specific HLA alleles.

Libraries were made using the immunoSEQ multiplex PCR assay. A mixture of 60 forward primers for TCR Vbeta segments and 13 reverse primers for TCR Jbeta segments was used in the multiplex PCR. A multiplex PCR assay on genomic DNA amplified the CDR3 region of rearranged TCR beta genes. The Illumina HiSeq System was used to sequence the amplified TCR beta libraries as 87-base-pair reads. For the original study's pipeline: A later analysis tallied roughly 76 million unique TCR beta chains across the 666 repertoires, and 10 million to 11 million of those chains were shared by two or more donors. Raw reads were error-corrected and collapsed into unique sequences by a nearest-neighbor algorithm in which closely related sequences were merged to remove PCR and sequencing errors. V, D and J gene segments were assigned by aligning CDR3 sequences to IMGT reference sequences. For a sequence to be retained, at least a six-nucleotide match to both a V gene segment and a J gene segment was required. Rearrangements were called productive when the CDR3 lacked stop codons and stayed in frame with V and J; all others were non-productive. Following IMGT convention, CDR3 was defined as the stretch from the second conserved V-encoded cysteine up to the conserved J-encoded phenylalanine. The earlier analysis of roughly 590 of the donors excluded sequences that lacked an unambiguous match to a single V gene segment. An earlier analysis of fewer than 750 of the donors called V segments functional above 56.7% productive rearrangements and segregating when the between-donor standard deviation exceeded 5%. A statistical classification framework was built to diagnose cytomegalovirus status from the catalog of TCR beta chain sequences. V and J gene assignment, in a later analysis, came from comparing TCR nucleotide sequences with IMGT/GENE-DB human TR gene sequences. Using the TCRdist pipeline, a later analysis assigned CDR3 sequences along with most-parsimonious VDJ recombination scenarios. In a later analysis, every TCR beta chain was defined by the combination of its CDR3 amino acid sequence and its V-gene family, and reads without a unique V-gene family were dropped. A later analysis removed several hundred highly shared, low-generation-probability nucleotide sequences to deal with suspected cross-contamination and a sequencing artifact. In a later analysis, a clonal expansion index was calculated for each public chain from normalized within-repertoire ranks of inferred template counts. A later analysis computed generation probabilities with a VDJ recombination model fitted to out-of-frame rearrangements, and checked the results against IGoR. In a later analysis, TCR-TCR, TCR-HLA and TCR-CMV co-occurrence was scored with hypergeometric tests, and a repertoire-size bias correction was applied to TCR pairs. False discovery rates were estimated in a later analysis by permuting HLA or CMV assignments 20 times. In a later analysis, co-occurring TCRs were grouped using DBSCAN, with TCRdist sequence similarity added in when clustering inside HLA-allele-positive subsets. Repertoires with fewer than 30,000 or more than 120,000 public chains were left out of co-occurrence clustering, as were about 5 repertoires with anomalous nucleotide sharing. TCRdb took this table from immuneACCESS and kept in-frame rearrangements with V and J called. Such tables lack part of the clones; where checked against another copy, unresolved V genes explain under half of the gap, and the rest is unexplained. The V and J calls and the clone size are those of that table, but D and trimming were determined from the DNA. The sample records more than 150,000 clones, roughly 74% of which are singletons. The leading ten clones occupy around 8.3% of the sample.

The cohort comprised hundreds of healthy bone marrow donors. At the time of sampling, every cohort member was nominally healthy, though immune exposures that went unrecorded were likely present. The donor tested CMV seropositive and was one of the 289 seropositive cohort members. Each donor provided a peripheral blood sample, and peripheral blood mononuclear cells were used for TCR beta sequencing. The Qiagen DNeasy Blood Extraction Kit was used to extract genomic DNA from the blood cell samples. With regard to this clone: This clone's antigen is unknown. The record has no base qualities; no much larger clone is one base away.

Source material: PBMCs. The clonotype was recovered from a woman aged 40 to 49 in good health and CMV-seropositive.

The nucleotide sequence is TGTGCCAGCAGCTCGGGTCTCTTTGATAGCGGGAGCGGCAATGAGCAGTTCTTC. Its protein is CASSSGLFDSGSGNEQFF. In this chain, TRBV5-4 is recombined with TRBJ2-1; 9 bases in the junction line up with TRBD2. From a lookup of the germline V gene (reference sequence), CDR1 and CDR2 are SGHNT and YYREEE. Compared with germline, V lacks 3 bases and J lacks 6 bases; bases without a gene match: 16. Measured from the cysteine to the phenylalanine, the CDR3 is 18 residues long. Solely the CDR3 DNA is kept, with 54 bases framed from the first base.